This T cell receptor (beta chain) was observed in a study of blood T cell repertoires in COVID-19 (dated by TCRdb to 2019 to 2021). With regard to the full study: Collaborator samples came from the United States, Italy and Spain and covered acute and convalescent phases of COVID-19. A freely available public database, intended as a resource for researchers studying the immune response to SARS-CoV-2, is where the repertoires were released. Sample metadata almost always included a de-identified subject ID, COVID-19 status, age in years and sex. The prospective study material was composed of cDNA or gDNA derived from T cells, B-cell-depleted T cells, or PBMCs. Where available, HLA class I and class II types were taken from metadata supplied by the sample provider and were not determined by assay-based typing. The samples were drawn from two sources: the first 160 participants of the ongoing ImmuneRACE study, and 1,000 to 1,500 subjects contributed by 6 global collaborators. Deeply sampled blood TCRbeta repertoires from subjects exposed to, actively infected with, or recovered from COVID-19 were included in the dataset. Overall study outcomes, separate from this receptor: How much clinical and demographic metadata was included differed by source and by participant, and the metadata was provided uncurated.

Spanning cysteine to phenylalanine, the CDR3 consists of 14 amino acids. Only the CDR3 DNA stays, 42 bases, in frame from base 1. V is cut back by 5 bases and J by 3 bases, with 1 base in the junction unmatched. From a lookup of the germline V gene, CDR1 and CDR2 are MNHEY and SVGAGI. Details on this clone: The antigen this receptor binds is unknown. No quality values exist for individual bases; no much larger clone is one base distant.

TCRbeta CDR3 regions were amplified from genomic DNA using the immunoSEQ Assay, a bias-controlled multiplex PCR. The study's own analysis went as follows. The number of nucleated cells in each sample was estimated by amplification of reference gene primers within the assay. To quantify the absolute abundance of each unique TCRbeta CDR3 rearrangement, sequence reads were collapsed and filtered. Productive Simpson clonality was computed per sample as the square root of Simpson's diversity index over productive rearrangements. TCRdb took over this immuneACCESS table, retaining in-frame rearrangements with V and J assigned. Such tables are incomplete; in checked studies, under half of the missing clones stem from an unresolved V gene, and the remainder is unexplained. V, J and clone size are those of that table, while D and trimming were read from the DNA. Present in this sample are approximately 82,000 clones, around 88% of which were seen just once. The top ten clonotypes cover 17% of the sample.

Collaborating institutions collected whole blood in K2EDTA tubes following their own protocols. For TCRbeta analysis, collaborators shipped samples in one of three forms: frozen whole blood, isolated PBMCs, or DNA extracted from either of those sample types. Source material: peripheral blood. This TCR was recovered from a woman aged 60 to 75 with acute or convalescent COVID-19. The chain uses TRBV6-5 and TRBJ2-6; 7 nucleotides in the junction match TRBD1. The CDR3 loop reads CASSTGDGANVLTF. The DNA sequence is as follows: TGTGCCAGCAGTACAGGGGATGGGGCCAACGTCCTGACTTTC.